This TCR beta chain came from a study of blood T cells in healthy people across ages. General study points: Unsorted PBMCs ruled out conclusive naive versus antigen-experienced comparison. When one million T cells were used, diversity estimates were thought to be underestimates.

The CDR3 runs to 15 residues. V was cut by 4 bases and J by 4 bases, with 17 bases left in between. Germline CDR1 SGHRS, CDR2 YFSETQ. This clonotype was found a few times. Its antigen is not known. Per-sample PBMC isolation yielded at least 6.5 million cells. Extraction of total RNA produced a minimum of 5.5 micrograms from each sample. Using a J-beta primer mix together with a sample-barcoded 5' primer, a second PCR was run for roughly 6 to 12 cycles. TCRdb reprocessed the 5' RACE reads via MiXCR and lists one record per CDR3 protein. The profile shows roughly 2 million distinct CDR3 sequences, around 50% of them singletons.

Sequenced material: blood. V usage is TRBV5-1 and J usage is TRBJ2-5; maybe TRBD2 (7 bases). The TCR was taken from a woman in her thirties or forties in good health. CDR3 amino acids: CASSGQARGGETQYF. Here the CDR3 DNA reads TGCGCCAGCAGCGGGCAAGCAAGGGGGGGAGAGACCCAGTACTTC.